This is a list of T cell receptor beta chains from one sample in a study of molecular identifiers for immune sequencing clone quantification. TCRdb called the PCR reads again in MiXCR, with one record for every CDR3 protein. The data contain about 510,000 distinct CDR3 sequences, over 20% of them seen just once; the ten biggest clones take up approximately 0.8%. Sequenced material: naive CD8+ T cells from blood, with Jurkat cell RNA spiked in. Every receptor here comes from a human donor in good health. Some libraries in this study had Jurkat cell RNA spiked in. Both conserved end residues are part of each CDR3. The D gene is left open where the match is weak. Not every row has a clone size; where given, it reads once, few, many or a size class.

d_gene	v_gene	abundance	j_gene	CDR3aa	CDR3nt
-	TRBV25-1	many	TRBJ2-7	CASSQDLPGVEQYF	TGTGCCAGCAGTCAAGATCTTCCAGGAGTCGAGCAGTACTTC
-	TRBV12-3/TRBV12-4	many	TRBJ2-5	CASSSPGLAIETQYF	TGTGCCAGCAGCTCCCCCGGGCTAGCGATCGAGACCCAGTACTTC
-	TRBV25-1	many	TRBJ2-6	CASSRGANVLTF	TGTGCCAGCAGTCGGGGGGCCAACGTCCTGACTTTC
TRBD1	TRBV2	many	TRBJ2-2	CASSHPRDRANTGELFF	TGTGCCAGCAGTCACCCCCGCGACAGGGCCAACACCGGGGAGCTGTTTTTT
TRBD1	TRBV27	-	TRBJ2-7	CASSLKGTGVYEQYF	TGTGCCAGCAGTTTGAAGGGGACAGGGGTCTACGAGCAGTACTTC
TRBD1	TRBV5-5	many	TRBJ1-2	CASSPDREWSYGYTF	TGTGCCAGCAGCCCTGACAGGGAGTGGAGCTATGGCTACACCTTC
-	TRBV5-1	-	TRBJ2-7	CASSLAGTDEQYF	TGCGCCAGCAGCTTGGCCGGGACCGACGAGCAGTACTTC
-	TRBV18	few	TRBJ2-2	CASSFEGMNTGELFF	TGTGCCAGCTCATTTGAGGGGATGAACACCGGGGAGCTGTTTTTT
TRBD2	TRBV19	many	TRBJ2-2	CASSLMTSGGALTGELFF	TGTGCCAGTAGTTTAATGACTAGCGGGGGCGCTTTAACCGGGGAGCTGTTTTTT
-	TRBV19	many	TRBJ2-5	CASSRGPGPQETQYF	TGTGCCAGTAGTAGGGGCCCCGGGCCCCAAGAGACCCAGTACTTC
-	TRBV7-3	-	TRBJ1-1	CASSLTTDYTEAFF	TGTGCCAGCAGCTTAACGACAGACTACACTGAAGCTTTCTTT
TRBD1	TRBV6-1	-	TRBJ2-7	CASSKTGIYEQYF	TGTGCCAGCAGTAAGACAGGGATTTACGAGCAGTACTTC
-	TRBV19	-	TRBJ2-1	CATDTATSEQFF	TGTGCCACCGACACCGCGACCTCCGAGCAGTTCTTC
-	TRBV29-1	many	TRBJ1-4	CSVAQTAFNEKLFF	TGCAGCGTTGCTCAGACGGCTTTTAATGAAAAACTGTTTTTT
TRBD1	TRBV29-1	many	TRBJ2-7	CSVLSGRGYEQYF	TGCAGCGTTCTCTCCGGCAGGGGGTACGAGCAGTACTTC
-	TRBV7-6	many	TRBJ1-1	CASSNGWGIMNTEAFF	TGTGCCAGCAGCAATGGGTGGGGGATCATGAACACTGAAGCTTTCTTT
TRBD2	TRBV20-1	many	TRBJ2-7	CSAPGLAREQYF	TGCAGTGCTCCGGGACTAGCGAGAGAGCAGTACTTC
-	TRBV19	few	TRBJ2-3	CASSIWGTSTDTQYF	TGTGCCAGTAGTATTTGGGGGACTAGCACAGATACGCAGTATTTT
TRBD1	TRBV9	many	TRBJ1-1	CASSVGDRGTEAFF	TGTGCCAGCAGCGTAGGGGACAGGGGTACTGAAGCTTTCTTT
TRBD1	TRBV24-1	few	TRBJ1-6	CATRSNRGSYNSPLHF	TGTGCCACCAGGTCCAACAGGGGCTCCTATAATTCACCCCTCCACTTT
-	TRBV5-6	-	TRBJ2-7	CASSFRSQTTYEQYF	TGTGCCAGCAGCTTTAGGTCACAGACCACCTACGAGCAGTACTTC
-	TRBV27	-	TRBJ2-5	CASSSDPQGVETQYF	TGTGCCAGCAGTTCTGACCCACAAGGTGTAGAGACCCAGTACTTC
-	TRBV7-2	many	TRBJ1-1	CASSFGTTNTEAFF	TGTGCCAGCAGCTTTGGGACAACAAACACTGAAGCTTTCTTT
-	TRBV4-1	-	TRBJ1-3	CASSTVPADSGNTIYF	TGCGCCAGCAGCACCGTTCCGGCGGACTCTGGAAACACCATATATTTT
TRBD2	TRBV29-1	-	TRBJ2-7	CSVASGEAYEQYF	TGCAGCGTTGCTAGCGGGGAAGCCTACGAGCAGTACTTC
-	TRBV13	few	TRBJ2-2	CASAGTPNTGELFF	TGTGCCAGCGCCGGGACGCCGAACACCGGGGAGCTGTTTTTT
-	TRBV12-3/TRBV12-4	many	TRBJ2-1	CGTGIVNEQFF	TGTGGAACAGGGATTGTGAATGAGCAGTTCTTC
TRBD1	TRBV28	many	TRBJ2-2	CASSYRGMNTGELFF	TGTGCCAGCAGTTACAGGGGCATGAACACCGGGGAGCTGTTTTTT